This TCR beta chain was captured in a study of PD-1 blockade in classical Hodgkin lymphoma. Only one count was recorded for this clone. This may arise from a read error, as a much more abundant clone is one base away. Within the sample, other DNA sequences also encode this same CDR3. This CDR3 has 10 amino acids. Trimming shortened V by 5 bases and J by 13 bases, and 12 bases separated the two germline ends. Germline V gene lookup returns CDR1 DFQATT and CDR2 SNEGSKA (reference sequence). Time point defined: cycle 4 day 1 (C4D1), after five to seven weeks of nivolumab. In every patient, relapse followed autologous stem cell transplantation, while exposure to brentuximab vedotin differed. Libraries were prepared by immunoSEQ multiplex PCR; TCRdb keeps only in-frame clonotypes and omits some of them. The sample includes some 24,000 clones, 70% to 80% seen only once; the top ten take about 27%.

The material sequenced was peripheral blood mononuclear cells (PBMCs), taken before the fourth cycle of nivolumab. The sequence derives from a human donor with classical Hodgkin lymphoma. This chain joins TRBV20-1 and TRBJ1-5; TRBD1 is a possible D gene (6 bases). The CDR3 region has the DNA TGCAGTGCTGAGGACAGATCTCAGCATTTT. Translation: CSAEDRSQHF.